One T cell receptor (beta chain) is described in this entry. Profiled with immunoSEQ multiplex PCR; TCRdb holds only in-frame clones, not every one. The repertoire holds approximately 120,000 clones, with 75% to 90% as singletons. This entry is derived from a study of blood T cell repertoires in COVID-19. Trimming took 6 bases from V and 2 from J; bases not matched to a gene: 20. Germline V gives CDR1 MNHNY, CDR2 SVGAGI (reference sequence). This CDR3 spans 21 amino acids. J is TRBJ2-3 and V is TRBV6-6; 13 nucleotides line up with TRBD2. This TCR derives from a woman in her forties or fifties who had recovered from COVID-19. Sequencing input: peripheral blood. In nucleotides, the CDR3 is TGTGCCAGCAGCCGACGATTTTTACCGGGACTAGCGGGGCCAGACACAGATACGCAGTATTTT. Its translation is CASSRRFLPGLAGPDTDTQYF.